Shown below are 22 T cell receptor beta chains from a single sample sequenced in a study of T cells after yellow fever vaccination. In TCRdb, the 5' RACE reads were re-called with MiXCR into one record per CDR3 protein. The sample records under 550,000 distinct CDR3 sequences, 20% to 25% being singletons. The sample consisted of PBMCs, taken roughly 20 days after the first yellow fever vaccination. All receptors derive from a man aged 18 to 35 who received the YFV17D yellow fever vaccine.

The CDR3 loop is CASTRGIAGANEQFF. Written as DNA, the CDR3 is TGCGCCAGCACCAGGGGGATAGCGGGGGCCAATGAGCAGTTCTTC. V gene TRBV4-1 combines with J gene TRBJ2-1; 9 nucleotides line up with TRBD2. Germline V gene lookup returns CDR1 MGHRA and CDR2 YSYEKL. The CDR3 totals 15 residues. J lost 6 bases, V lost 7 bases, and 10 bases had no gene match.

The sample holds a few counts of this clonotype. V is TRBV5-1 and J is TRBJ2-1; D is undetermined. CDR3 length equals 13 residues. The ends were cut back, 7 bases at V and 4 bases at J, with 12 bases in the middle. Germline-derived CDR1 and CDR2 are SGHRS and YFSETQ. CDR3 region: CASEAPPYNEQFF. The CDR3 region has the DNA TGCGCCAGCGAGGCGCCTCCGTACAATGAGCAGTTCTTC.

This clonotype was detected a few times. The chain couples TRBV29-1 to TRBJ1-1; maybe TRBD1 (6 bases). V dropped 7 bases and J dropped 2 bases, with 17 bases sitting between them. Germline CDR1 reads SQVTM; CDR2 reads ANQGSEA. The CDR3 contains 14 residues. CDR3 coding DNA: TGCAGCGGTTGGGCACAGGGTTTCAACACTGAAGCTTTCTTT. Translating gives CSGWAQGFNTEAFF. Full variable domain (rest looked up from reference TRBV29-1 and TRBJ1-1): SAVISQKPSRDICQRGTSLTIQCQVDSQVTMMFWYRQQPGQSLTLIATANQGSEATYESGFVIDKFPISRPNLTFSTLTVSNMSPEDSSIYLCSGWAQGFNTEAFFGQGTRLTVV.

This clonotype was detected only once. The rearrangement links TRBV5-1 to TRBJ1-5; 9 bases line up with TRBD1. V gave up 4 bases and J gave up 0 bases; unmatched junction bases: 8. The CDR3 runs 17 residues. CDR1 is SGHRS and CDR2 is YFSETQ in the germline V gene. CDR3 sequence reads: CASSHPGQGYSNQPQHF. The CDR3, as DNA: TGCGCCAGCAGCCACCCGGGACAGGGCTATAGCAATCAGCCCCAGCATTTT.

The chain recombines TRBV12-5 with TRBJ1-5; 8 bases agree with TRBD1. After removal of 5 bases from V and 6 bases from J, the junction contained 3 bases not matched to a gene. The CDR3 is 13 residues long. Germline V gene data show CDR1 as LGHNT and CDR2 as FRNRAP. The CDR3 nucleotides are TGTGCTAGTGGTGGACAGGGCGGTCAGCCCCAGCATTTT. Amino acids: CASGGQGGQPQHF.

This clonotype was recorded many times. This rearrangement joins TRBV5-1 to TRBJ2-5; maybe TRBD2 (7 bases). The V end lost 4 bases, the J end lost 5 bases, and 18 bases lay between the germline ends. Germline CDR1 and CDR2: SGHRS and YFSETQ. This CDR3 has 15 residues. The CDR3 reads CASSPGAGDWETQYF. CDR3 nucleotide sequence: TGCGCCAGCAGCCCGGGGGCGGGGGACTGGGAGACCCAGTACTTC.

Only a few counts were recorded for this clonotype. The rearrangement joins TRBV20-1 to TRBJ2-2; D may be TRBD2 (7 bases). Trimming pared 4 bases from V and 2 bases from J, leaving 11 bases between. The CDR3 is made up of 14 amino acids. The germline CDR1 and CDR2 sequences are DFQATT and SNEGSKA (reference sequence). The CDR3 DNA reads as TGCAGTGCTATCGGGGGGCCTAACACCGGGGAGCTGTTTTTT. Its translation is CSAIGGPNTGELFF.

The chain uses TRBV29-1 and TRBJ1-5, with D hard to call. The V gene lost 7 bases and the J gene lost 7 bases, with 17 bases spanning the gap. Germline loops: CDR1 SQVTM, CDR2 ANQGSEA. The CDR3 is 13 amino acids. The CDR3, as DNA: TGCAGCGCCCAGTGGGGTGATGGGCAGCCCCAGCATTTT. This codes for CSAQWGDGQPQHF.

In this sample, this clonotype turned up a few times. CDR3 coding DNA: TGTGCCAGCAGCCTACGCGGAGCTGGCGGACAGGAGGGGAATGAGCAGTTCTTC. The encoded protein is CASSLRGAGGQEGNEQFF. The chain is built from TRBV11-1 and TRBJ2-1, with D possibly being TRBD1 (7 bases). Trimming shortened V by 5 bases and J by 7 bases, and 27 bases separated the two germline ends. Germline V gene lookup returns CDR1 SGHAT and CDR2 FQDESV (reference sequence). This CDR3 region has 18 residues.

This clonotype was observed many times. The chain is built from TRBV5-4 and TRBJ1-2; D not certain. Looked up from germline, CDR1 is SGHNT and CDR2 is YYREEE (reference sequence). Deletions cut 0 bases from V and 4 bases from J, with 13 bases between. The CDR3 totals 15 residues. CDR3 protein: CASSLESSPSYGYTF. CDR3 nucleotide sequence: TGTGCCAGCAGCTTGGAGAGCAGCCCTTCCTATGGCTACACCTTC.

The chain combines TRBV28 with TRBJ2-3, with unresolved D. This CDR3 has 13 residues. Trimming pared 3 bases from V and 5 bases from J, leaving 9 bases between. From germline, CDR1 is MDHEN and CDR2 SYDVKM. Here the CDR3 DNA reads TGTGCCAGCAGTTTTGGCATAAAAGATACGCAGTATTTT. It encodes CASSFGIKDTQYF.

This clonotype was seen only a few times. CDR3 sequence (DNA): TGTGCCAGCAGACAGGGGGGACCAACTAATGAAAAACTGTTTTTT. This encodes CASRQGGPTNEKLFF. V usage is TRBV28 and J usage is TRBJ1-4, with 8 positions matching TRBD1. Trimming removed 6 bases from V and 0 bases from J; junction bases left unmatched: 3. This CDR3 is 15 amino acids long. CDR1 MDHEN and CDR2 SYDVKM come from the germline V gene. The full variable domain, its missing parts supplied by reference TRBV28 and TRBJ1-4, is DVKVTQSSRYLVKRTGEKVFLECVQDMDHENMFWYRQDPGLGLRLIYFSYDVKMKEKGDIPEGYSVSREKKERFSLILESASTNQTSMYLCASRQGGPTNEKLFFGSGTQLSVL.

The rearrangement uses TRBV12-3 or TRBV12-4 and TRBJ2-1; D is undetermined. Trimming pared 1 base from V and 9 bases from J, leaving 10 bases between. The CDR3 length is 13 residues. The CDR3 bases are TGTGCCAGCAGTTTAGGAGGTCAAAGTGAGCAGTTCTTC. Protein: CASSLGGQSEQFF.

J is TRBJ2-3 and V is TRBV25-1; D call uncertain. The length of the CDR3 is 16 residues. Germline CDR1 and CDR2: MGHDK and SYGVNS. V was trimmed by 6 bases and J by 3 bases, leaving 19 bases between them. The CDR3 DNA reads as TGTGCCAGCAGCCCTTCCTATGCCCCGTTAACAGATACGCAGTATTTT. Translating it yields CASSPSYAPLTDTQYF.

This clonotype showed up just a few times. The rearrangement uses TRBV6-2 or TRBV6-3 and TRBJ1-5; D uncertain. The length of the CDR3 is 14 residues. The V gene's germline CDR1 is MNHEY and CDR2 SVGEGT. V lost 2 bases and J 6 bases, leaving 11 bases between the germline ends. This chain's CDR3 is CASSYTRSVQPQHF. In DNA form, the CDR3 reads TGTGCCAGCAGTTACACCCGTTCCGTTCAGCCCCAGCATTTT.

This clonotype was detected many times. The V and J genes are TRBV12-3 or TRBV12-4 and TRBJ1-1; TRBD1 might be the D (5 bases). Deletions cut 6 bases from V and 0 bases from J, with 14 bases between. The CDR3 spans 15 residues. The CDR3, as DNA: TGTGCCAGCAGACCAAGGGGCAGCCTGAACACTGAAGCTTTCTTT. Its translation: CASRPRGSLNTEAFF.

The chain combines TRBV12-3 or TRBV12-4 with TRBJ1-2; no definite D call. The V gene lost 1 base and the J gene lost 4 bases, with 13 bases spanning the gap. The CDR3 sequence is 15 residues long. This CDR3 is CASSLDQGILYGYTF. Here the CDR3 DNA reads TGTGCCAGCAGTTTAGACCAAGGGATACTCTATGGCTACACCTTC.

In DNA form, the CDR3 reads TGTGCCAGCAGCTTGGCCGGATCCCGGAGCTACGAGCAGTACTTC. Translating it yields CASSLAGSRSYEQYF. This chain connects TRBV5-6 to TRBJ2-7, with D unresolved. V lost 0 bases and J lost 3, with 13 bases in between. This CDR3 spans 15 amino acids. Germline V CDR1 and CDR2: SGHDT, YYEEEE. Variable domain in full (rest from reference TRBV5-6 and TRBJ2-7): DAGVTQSPTHLIKTRGQQVTLRCSPKSGHDTVSWYQQALGQGPQFIFQYYEEEERQRGNFPDRFSGHQFPNYSSELNVNALLLGDSALYLCASSLAGSRSYEQYFGPGTRLTVT.

V and J are TRBV24-1 and TRBJ2-2; 9 bases map to TRBD1. The CDR3 consists of 17 residues. The V segment lost 3 bases and the J segment 4 bases; nucleotides outside the gene matches: 8. From germline, CDR1 is KGHDR and CDR2 SFDVKD. The DNA of the CDR3 is TGTGCCACCAGTGATCTTTGGACAGGGGAAGGCACCGGGGAGCTGTTTTTT. It codes for CATSDLWTGEGTGELFF.

This chain uses TRBV20-1 with TRBJ1-2, with 12 bases aligning to TRBD1. The J segment lost 8 bases and the V segment lost 5 bases, leaving 12 bases of the junction unmatched. This CDR3 spans 15 amino acids. Germline V gene sequence: CDR1 DFQATT, CDR2 SNEGSKA (reference sequence). Here the CDR3 reads CSAGGGDRGLGGYTF. DNA of the CDR3: TGCAGTGCTGGGGGAGGGGACAGGGGGCTCGGAGGCTACACCTTC.

A few counts support this clonotype. The chain has TRBV4-1 and TRBJ1-1; D is undetermined. CDR3 length equals 14 residues. CDR1 is MGHRA and CDR2 is YSYEKL in the germline V gene. Deletions cut 1 base from V and 5 bases from J, with 11 bases between. As DNA, the CDR3 is TGCGCCAGCAGCCAAGGCCCTCGAGGAACTGAAGCTTTCTTT. Its translation is CASSQGPRGTEAFF.

The V gene is TRBV20-1, the J gene TRBJ2-3; the D is unclear. This CDR3 comprises 14 residues. CDR1 and CDR2 from the germline V gene are DFQATT and SNEGSKA (reference sequence). CDR3 region: CSAPDEGNTDTQYF. CDR3 DNA: TGCAGCGCCCCCGACGAAGGGAACACAGATACGCAGTATTTT.